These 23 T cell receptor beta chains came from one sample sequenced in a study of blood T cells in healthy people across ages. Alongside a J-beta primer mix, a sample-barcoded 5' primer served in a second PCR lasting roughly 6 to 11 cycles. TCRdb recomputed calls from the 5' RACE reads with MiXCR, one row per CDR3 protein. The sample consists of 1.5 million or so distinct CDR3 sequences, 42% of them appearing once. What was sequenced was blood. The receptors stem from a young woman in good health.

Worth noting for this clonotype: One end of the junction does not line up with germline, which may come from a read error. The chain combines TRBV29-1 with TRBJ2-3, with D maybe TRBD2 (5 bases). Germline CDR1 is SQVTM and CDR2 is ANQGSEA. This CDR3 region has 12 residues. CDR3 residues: CSGLGLRDTRYF. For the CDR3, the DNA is TGCAGCGGACTTGGGCTACGGGATACGCGGTATTTT.

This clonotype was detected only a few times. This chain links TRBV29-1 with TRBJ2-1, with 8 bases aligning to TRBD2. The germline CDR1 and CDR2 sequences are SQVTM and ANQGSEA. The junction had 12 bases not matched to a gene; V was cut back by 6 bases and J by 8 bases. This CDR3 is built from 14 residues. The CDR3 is CSVGRGPTRDEQFF. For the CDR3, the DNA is TGCAGCGTCGGGAGGGGACCAACGAGGGATGAGCAGTTCTTC.

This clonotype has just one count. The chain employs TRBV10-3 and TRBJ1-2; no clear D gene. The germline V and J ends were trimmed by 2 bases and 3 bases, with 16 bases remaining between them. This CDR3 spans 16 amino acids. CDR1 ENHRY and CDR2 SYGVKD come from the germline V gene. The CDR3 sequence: CAISEPNGRSYYGYTF. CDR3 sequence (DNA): TGTGCCATCAGTGAGCCGAACGGGCGGAGTTACTATGGCTACACCTTC.

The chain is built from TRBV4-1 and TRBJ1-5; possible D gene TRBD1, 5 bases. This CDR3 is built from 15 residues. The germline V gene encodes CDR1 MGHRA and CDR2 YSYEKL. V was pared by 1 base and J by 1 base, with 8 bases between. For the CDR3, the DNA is TGCGCCAGCAGCCAAGTTTCAGGGAGCAATCAGCCCCAGCATTTT. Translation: CASSQVSGSNQPQHF.

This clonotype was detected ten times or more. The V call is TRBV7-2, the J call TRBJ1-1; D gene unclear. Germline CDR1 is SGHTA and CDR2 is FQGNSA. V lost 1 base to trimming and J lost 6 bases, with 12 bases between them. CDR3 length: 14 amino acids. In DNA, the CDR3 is TGTGCCAGCAGCTTAGGTTCACGGCAGTCTGAAGCTTTCTTT. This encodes CASSLGSRQSEAFF.

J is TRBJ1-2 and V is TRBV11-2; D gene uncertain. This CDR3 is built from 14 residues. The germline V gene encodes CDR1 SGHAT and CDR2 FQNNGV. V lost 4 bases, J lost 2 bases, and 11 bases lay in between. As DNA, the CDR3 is TGTGCCAGCAGCTCATTGCGGCAGAACTATGGCTACACCTTC. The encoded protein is CASSSLRQNYGYTF.

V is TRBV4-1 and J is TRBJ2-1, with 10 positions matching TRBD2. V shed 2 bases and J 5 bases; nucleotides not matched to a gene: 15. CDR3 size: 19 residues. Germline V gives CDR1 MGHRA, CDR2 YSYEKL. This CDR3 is CASSQSRVASGSADNEQFF. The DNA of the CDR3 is TGCGCCAGCAGCCAATCAAGGGTGGCTAGCGGGAGTGCTGACAATGAGCAGTTCTTC.

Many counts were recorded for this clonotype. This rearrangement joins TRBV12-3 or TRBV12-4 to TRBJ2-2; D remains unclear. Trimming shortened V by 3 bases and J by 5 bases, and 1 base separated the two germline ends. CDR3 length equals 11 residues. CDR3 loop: CASSFTGELFF. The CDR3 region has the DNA TGTGCCAGCAGTTTTACCGGGGAGCTGTTTTTT.

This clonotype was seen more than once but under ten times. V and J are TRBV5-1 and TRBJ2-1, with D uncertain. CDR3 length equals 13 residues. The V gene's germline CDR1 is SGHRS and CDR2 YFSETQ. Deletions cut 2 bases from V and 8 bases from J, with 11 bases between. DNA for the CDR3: TGCGCCAGCAGCTTTGAAAGCCTCGATGAGCAGTTCTTC. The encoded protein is CASSFESLDEQFF.

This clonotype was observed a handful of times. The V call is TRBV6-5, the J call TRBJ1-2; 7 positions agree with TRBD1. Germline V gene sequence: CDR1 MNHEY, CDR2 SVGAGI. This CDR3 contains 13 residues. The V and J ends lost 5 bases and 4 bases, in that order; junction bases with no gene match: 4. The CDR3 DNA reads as TGTGCCAGCAGTGACGAGGGGGCCTATGGCTACACCTTC. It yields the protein CASSDEGAYGYTF.

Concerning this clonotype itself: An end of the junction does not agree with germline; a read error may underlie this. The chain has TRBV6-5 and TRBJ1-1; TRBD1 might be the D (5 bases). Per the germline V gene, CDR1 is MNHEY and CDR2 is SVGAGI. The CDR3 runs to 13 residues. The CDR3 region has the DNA TGTGCCGGCAGTTACTCCAGGGCCACTGAAGCTTTCTTT. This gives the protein CAGSYSRATEAFF.

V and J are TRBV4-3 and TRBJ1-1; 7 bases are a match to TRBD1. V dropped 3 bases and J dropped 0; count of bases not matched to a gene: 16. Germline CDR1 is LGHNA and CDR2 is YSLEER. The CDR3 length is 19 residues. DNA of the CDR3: TGCGCCAGCAGCCAGGAATCACCAACCCAGGGACAGCTGAACACTGAAGCTTTCTTT. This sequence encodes CASSQESPTQGQLNTEAFF.

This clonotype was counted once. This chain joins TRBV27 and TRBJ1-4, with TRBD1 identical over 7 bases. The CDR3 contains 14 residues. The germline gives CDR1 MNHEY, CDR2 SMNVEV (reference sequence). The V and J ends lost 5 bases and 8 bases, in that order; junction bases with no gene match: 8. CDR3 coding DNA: TGTGCCAGCAGTCCGGGGACAGTCGGGGAAAAACTGTTTTTT. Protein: CASSPGTVGEKLFF.

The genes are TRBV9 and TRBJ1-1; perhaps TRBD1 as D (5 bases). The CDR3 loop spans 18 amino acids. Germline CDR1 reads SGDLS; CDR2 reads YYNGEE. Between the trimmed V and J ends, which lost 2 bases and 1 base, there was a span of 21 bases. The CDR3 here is CASSVGGGGWRPNTEAFF. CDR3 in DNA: TGTGCCAGCAGCGTGGGTGGGGGAGGATGGAGGCCGAACACTGAAGCTTTCTTT.

Here the CDR3 DNA reads TGCGCCAGCAGCCAAGAGGGACTAGAACTATATACGCAGTATTTT. Protein: CASSQEGLELYTQYF. V gene TRBV4-3 combines with J gene TRBJ2-3, with 8 bases matching TRBD2. The CDR3 runs 15 residues. The J segment lost 7 bases and the V segment lost 0 bases, leaving 6 bases of the junction unmatched. The germline gives CDR1 LGHNA, CDR2 YSLEER.

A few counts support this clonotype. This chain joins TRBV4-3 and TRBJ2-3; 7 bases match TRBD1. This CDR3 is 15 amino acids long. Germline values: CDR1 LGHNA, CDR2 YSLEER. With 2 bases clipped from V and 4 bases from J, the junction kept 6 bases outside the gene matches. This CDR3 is CASSQTGEAADTQYF. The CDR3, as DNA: TGCGCCAGCAGCCAAACAGGGGAAGCGGCAGATACGCAGTATTTT.

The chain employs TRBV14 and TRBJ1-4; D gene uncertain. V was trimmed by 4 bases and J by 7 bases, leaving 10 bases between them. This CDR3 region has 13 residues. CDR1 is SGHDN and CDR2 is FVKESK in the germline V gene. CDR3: CASSPRMAEKLFF. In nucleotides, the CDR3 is TGTGCCAGCAGCCCAAGGATGGCTGAAAAACTGTTTTTT.

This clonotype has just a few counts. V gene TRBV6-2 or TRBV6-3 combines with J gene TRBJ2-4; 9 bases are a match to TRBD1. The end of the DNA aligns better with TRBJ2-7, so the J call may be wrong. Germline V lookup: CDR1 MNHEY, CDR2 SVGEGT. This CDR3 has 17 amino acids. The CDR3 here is CASRLPLQGAQTYEQYF. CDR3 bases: TGTGCCAGCAGATTACCGCTACAGGGGGCGCAGACGTACGAGCAGTACTTC.

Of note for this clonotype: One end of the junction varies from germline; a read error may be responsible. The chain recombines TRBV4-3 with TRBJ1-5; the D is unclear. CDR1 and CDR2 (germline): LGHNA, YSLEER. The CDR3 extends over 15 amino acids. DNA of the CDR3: TGCGCCAGCAACCAAGATCGGTCGGGGAATCAGCCCCAGCATTTT. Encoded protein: CASNQDRSGNQPQHF.

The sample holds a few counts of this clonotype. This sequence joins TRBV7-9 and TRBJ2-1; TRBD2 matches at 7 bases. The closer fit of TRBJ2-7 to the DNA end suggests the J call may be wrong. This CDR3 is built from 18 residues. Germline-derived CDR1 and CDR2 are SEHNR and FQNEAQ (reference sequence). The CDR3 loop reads CASSSFTLAGRSYNEQYF. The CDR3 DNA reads TGTGCCAGCAGCTCTTTCACCTTAGCGGGCCGCTCCTACAATGAGCAGTACTTC.

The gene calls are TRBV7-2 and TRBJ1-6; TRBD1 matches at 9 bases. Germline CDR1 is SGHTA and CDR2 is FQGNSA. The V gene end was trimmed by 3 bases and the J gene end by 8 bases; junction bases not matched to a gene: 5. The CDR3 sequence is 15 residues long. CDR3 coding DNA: TGTGCCAGCAGCTTGCAACAGGGGGCTTATTCACCCCTCCACTTT. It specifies CASSLQQGAYSPLHF.

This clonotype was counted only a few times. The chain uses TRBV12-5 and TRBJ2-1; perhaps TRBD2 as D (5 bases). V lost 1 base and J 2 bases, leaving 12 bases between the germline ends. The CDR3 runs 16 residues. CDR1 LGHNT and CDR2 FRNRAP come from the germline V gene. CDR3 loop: CASGLDGYGAYNEQFF. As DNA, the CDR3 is TGTGCTAGTGGTTTGGACGGCTACGGGGCCTACAATGAGCAGTTCTTC.

The CDR3 loop is CASSRSNFFTEAFF. The CDR3 DNA reads TGTGCCAGCAGTCGGTCTAACTTTTTCACTGAAGCTTTCTTT. The chain carries TRBV27 and TRBJ1-1; D is unclear. Trimming left V 5 bases short and J 4 bases short, with 14 bases between. The CDR3 is 14 residues long. The germline CDR1 and CDR2 sequences are MNHEY and SMNVEV (reference sequence).